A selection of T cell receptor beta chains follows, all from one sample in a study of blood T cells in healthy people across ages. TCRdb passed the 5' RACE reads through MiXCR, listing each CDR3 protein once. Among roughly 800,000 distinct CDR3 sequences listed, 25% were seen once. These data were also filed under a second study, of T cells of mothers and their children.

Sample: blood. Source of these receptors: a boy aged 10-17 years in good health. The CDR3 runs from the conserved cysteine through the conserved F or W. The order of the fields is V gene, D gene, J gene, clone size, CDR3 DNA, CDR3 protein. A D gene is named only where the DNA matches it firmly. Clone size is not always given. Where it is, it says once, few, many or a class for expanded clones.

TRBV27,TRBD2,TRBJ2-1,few,TGTGCCAGCAGTTTTCAGCGGGGGATCTCCTACAATGAGCAGTTCTTC,CASSFQRGISYNEQFF
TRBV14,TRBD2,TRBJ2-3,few,TGTGCCAGCAGCCAACTAGCGGCCTACACAGATACGCAGTATTTT,CASSQLAAYTDTQYF
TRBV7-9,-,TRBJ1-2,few,TGTGCCAGCAGCTTAGGTCCCATGGCCTATGGCTACACCTTC,CASSLGPMAYGYTF
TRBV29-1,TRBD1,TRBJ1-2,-,TGCAGCGTTGCCAGGACAGGGGTCACTAACTATGGCCACACCTTC,CSVARTGVTNYGHTF
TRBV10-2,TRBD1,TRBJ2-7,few,TGCGCCAGCGGGGACAGACCCTACGAGCAGTACTTC,CASGDRPYEQYF
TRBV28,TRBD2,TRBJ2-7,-,TGTGCCAGCAGTAGTACTTCTAGCGGGGGCTACTACGAGCAGTACTTC,CASSSTSSGGYYEQYF
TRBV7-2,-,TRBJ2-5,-,TGTGCCAGCAGCTTGTCCGGACACCAGTACTTC,CASSLSGHQYF
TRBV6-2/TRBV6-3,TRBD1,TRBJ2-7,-,TGTGCCAGCAGCAGGGGCCCGACAGGGGCGGCCTACGAGCAGTACTTC,CASSRGPTGAAYEQYF
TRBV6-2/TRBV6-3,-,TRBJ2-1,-,TGTGCCAGCAGTCCCAGGGGGGATGAGCAGTTCTTC,CASSPRGDEQFF
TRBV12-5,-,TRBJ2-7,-,TGTGCTAGTGGCAGCCCTAGCTCCTACGAGCAGTACTTC,CASGSPSSYEQYF
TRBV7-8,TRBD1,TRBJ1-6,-,TGTGCCAGCAGCCCAACAGGGGTTAATTCACCCCTCCACTTT,CASSPTGVNSPLHF
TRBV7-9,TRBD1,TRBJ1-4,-,TGTGCCAGCAGCGGGACAGGGGAGGATGTTGAAAAACTGTTTTTT,CASSGTGEDVEKLFF
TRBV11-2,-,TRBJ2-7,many,TGTGCCAGCAGCTTAGACAGGCCCTACGAGCAGTACTTC,CASSLDRPYEQYF
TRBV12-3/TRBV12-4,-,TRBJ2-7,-,TGTGCCAGCAGTTTAGAGGACGACGAGCAGTACTTC,CASSLEDDEQYF
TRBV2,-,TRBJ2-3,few,TGTGCCAGCAGGGACAGACCGTGGACAGATACGCAGTATTTT,CASRDRPWTDTQYF
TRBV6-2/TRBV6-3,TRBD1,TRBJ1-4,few,TGTGCCAGCAGTCACCGGGACAGCGAAAAACTGTTTTTT,CASSHRDSEKLFF
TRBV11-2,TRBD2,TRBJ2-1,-,TGTGCCAGCAGTCCTAGACTAGCGGATAATGAGCAGTTCTTC,CASSPRLADNEQFF
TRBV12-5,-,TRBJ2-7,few,TGTGCTAGTGGTTTGCCCCCCCCGGGCATGTCCTACGAGCAGTACTTC,CASGLPPPGMSYEQYF
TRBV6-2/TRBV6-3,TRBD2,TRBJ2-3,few,TGTGCCAGCAGTGACGCAACTAGCGGCCGTAGTCCAGATACGCAGTATTTT,CASSDATSGRSPDTQYF
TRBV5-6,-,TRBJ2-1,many,TGTGCCAGCAGCTTAGGCAATGAGCAGCTCTTC,CASSLGNEQLF
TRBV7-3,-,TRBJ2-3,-,TGTGCCAGCAGCCAGACTGGAAGTGCAGATACGCAGTATTTT,CASSQTGSADTQYF
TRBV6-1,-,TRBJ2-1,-,TGTGCCAGCAGTGAAATCTACAATGAGCAGTTCTTC,CASSEIYNEQFF
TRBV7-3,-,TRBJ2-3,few,TGTGCCAGCAGCTTCCAGGGGTACACAGATACGCAGTATTTT,CASSFQGYTDTQYF
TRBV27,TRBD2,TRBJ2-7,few,TGTGCCAGCAGTTATCAGGGCCTGACTAGCGGGAGGCCGCCCTACGAGCAGTACTTC,CASSYQGLTSGRPPYEQYF
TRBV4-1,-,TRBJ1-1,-,TGCGCCAGCAGCCAAGATTCGTACTTGGTCCGGAGATTCATGAACACTGAAGCTTTCTTT,CASSQDSYLVRRFMNTEAFF
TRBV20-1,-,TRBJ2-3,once,TGCAGTGCCGGGGAAAGGCCCCTAACAGATACGCAGTATTTT,CSAGERPLTDTQYF
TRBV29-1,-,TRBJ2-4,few,TGCAGCGTTCAGACAGGAGTAGCCAAAAACATTCAGTACTTC,CSVQTGVAKNIQYF
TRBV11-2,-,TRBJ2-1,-,TGTGCCAGCAGCTTAGTTTTTAGCAACTACAATGAGCAGTTCTTC,CASSLVFSNYNEQFF
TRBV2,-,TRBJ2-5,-,TGTGCCAGCAGAGTCCGGGGGTATCAGACCCAGTACTTC,CASRVRGYQTQYF
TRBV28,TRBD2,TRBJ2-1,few,TGTGCCAGCCGGGGTATGGCTAGCGGGATAAACGAGCAGTTCTTC,CASRGMASGINEQFF
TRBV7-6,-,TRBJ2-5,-,TGTGCCAGCAGCTTATTGGGAGAGTACCAAGAGACCCAGTACTTC,CASSLLGEYQETQYF
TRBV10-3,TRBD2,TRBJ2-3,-,TGTGCCATCAAAAGCGGGGCTTCTAGCACAGATACGCAGTATTTT,CAIKSGASSTDTQYF
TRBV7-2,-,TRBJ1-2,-,TGTGCCAGCAGCTTATCTTGGCCGCGGGGGGCGGGCTATGGCTACACCTTC,CASSLSWPRGAGYGYTF
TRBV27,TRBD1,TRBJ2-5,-,TGTGCCAGCAGTTTCCTTTCAGAGACAGGGGGACGAGAGACCCAGTACTTC,CASSFLSETGGRETQYF
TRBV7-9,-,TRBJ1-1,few,TGTGCCAGCAGCCCCCGACCGGGCGACGAAGCTTTCTTT,CASSPRPGDEAFF
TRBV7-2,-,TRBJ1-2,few,TGTGCCAGCCTTAGCCCCCCCTGGGGGAGAGGCTACACCTTC,CASLSPPWGRGYTF
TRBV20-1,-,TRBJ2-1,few,TGCAGTGCTATCGAATCTTACAATGAGCAGTTCTTC,CSAIESYNEQFF
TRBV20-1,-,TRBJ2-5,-,TGCAGTGCTAGAGGTCCAGTCTCAGAGACCCAGTACTTC,CSARGPVSETQYF
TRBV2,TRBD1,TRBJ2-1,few,TGTGCCAGCAGTGACAGGGGGCTTTCTAGGACTGAGCAGTTCTTC,CASSDRGLSRTEQFF
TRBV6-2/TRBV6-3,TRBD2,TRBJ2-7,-,TGTGCCAGCAGGTACATAGCGGGGGGCACCTGCGAGCAGTACTTC,CASRYIAGGTCEQYF
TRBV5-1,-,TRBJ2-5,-,TGCGCCAGCAGCTCCATACCACCTCCGCAAGAGACCCAGTACTTC,CASSSIPPPQETQYF
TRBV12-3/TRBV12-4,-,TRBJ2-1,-,TGTGCCAGCAGTCTCAATTGGGGAATCGATGAGCAGTTCTTC,CASSLNWGIDEQFF
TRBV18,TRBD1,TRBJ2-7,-,TGTGCCAGCTCACCACGCCGACAGGGTGACGAGCAGTACTTC,CASSPRRQGDEQYF
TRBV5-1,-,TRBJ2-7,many,TGTGCCAGCAGCTTAGGGAGCTCCTACGAGCAGTACTTC,CASSLGSSYEQYF
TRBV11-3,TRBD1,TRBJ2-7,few,TGTGCCAGTAAATTAACAGGGGCCGGAGAGCAGTACTTC,CASKLTGAGEQYF
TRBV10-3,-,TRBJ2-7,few,TGTGCCATCAGTGGAGACAACTCCTACGAGCAGTACTTC,CAISGDNSYEQYF
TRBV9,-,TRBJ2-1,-,TGTGCCAGCAGCGTAGATGGTGACTACAATGCGTTCTTC,CASSVDGDYNAFF
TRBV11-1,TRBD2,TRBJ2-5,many,TGTGCCAGCAGCTCGGGACTAGCGGGGGACCAAGAGACCCAGTACTTC,CASSSGLAGDQETQYF
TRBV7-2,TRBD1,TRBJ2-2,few,TGTGCCAGCAGCTGGGGACAGGATTTAAGCGGGGAGCTGTTTTTT,CASSWGQDLSGELFF
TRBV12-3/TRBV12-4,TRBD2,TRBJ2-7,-,TGTGCCAGCAGTTTACGTCTAGCGGGAGTTCCCGAGCAGTACTTC,CASSLRLAGVPEQYF
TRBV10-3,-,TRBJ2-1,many,TGTGCCATCAGTGAAGAGGGGGGGCTCTACAATGAGCAGTTCTTC,CAISEEGGLYNEQFF
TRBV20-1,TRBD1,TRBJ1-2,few,TGCAGTGCTAGAAACCGGGACAGGGTTCCCTATGGCTACACCTTC,CSARNRDRVPYGYTF
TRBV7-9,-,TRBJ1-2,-,TGTGCCAGCAGCGCCTCCCTAACGAACCTCTATGGCTACACCTTC,CASSASLTNLYGYTF
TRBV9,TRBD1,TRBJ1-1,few,TGTGCCAGCAGCGTCCGAGCGGAGGGGGCGGGGGACACTGAAGCTTTCTTT,CASSVRAEGAGDTEAFF